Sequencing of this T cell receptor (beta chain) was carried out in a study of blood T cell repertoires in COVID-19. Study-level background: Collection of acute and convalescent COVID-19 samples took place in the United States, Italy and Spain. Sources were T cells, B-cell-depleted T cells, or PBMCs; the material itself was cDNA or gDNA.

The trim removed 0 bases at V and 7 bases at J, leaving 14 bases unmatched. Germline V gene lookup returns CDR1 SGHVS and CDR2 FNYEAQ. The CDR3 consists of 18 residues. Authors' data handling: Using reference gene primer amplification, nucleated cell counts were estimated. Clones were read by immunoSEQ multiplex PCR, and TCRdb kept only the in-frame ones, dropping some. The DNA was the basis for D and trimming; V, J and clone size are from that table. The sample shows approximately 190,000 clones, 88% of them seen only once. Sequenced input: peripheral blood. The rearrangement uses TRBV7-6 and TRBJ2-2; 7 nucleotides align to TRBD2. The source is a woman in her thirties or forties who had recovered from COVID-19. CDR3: CASSLAWSASGGGGELFF. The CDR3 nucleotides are TGTGCCAGCAGCTTAGCGTGGTCGGCTAGCGGAGGCGGCGGGGAGCTGTTTTTT.